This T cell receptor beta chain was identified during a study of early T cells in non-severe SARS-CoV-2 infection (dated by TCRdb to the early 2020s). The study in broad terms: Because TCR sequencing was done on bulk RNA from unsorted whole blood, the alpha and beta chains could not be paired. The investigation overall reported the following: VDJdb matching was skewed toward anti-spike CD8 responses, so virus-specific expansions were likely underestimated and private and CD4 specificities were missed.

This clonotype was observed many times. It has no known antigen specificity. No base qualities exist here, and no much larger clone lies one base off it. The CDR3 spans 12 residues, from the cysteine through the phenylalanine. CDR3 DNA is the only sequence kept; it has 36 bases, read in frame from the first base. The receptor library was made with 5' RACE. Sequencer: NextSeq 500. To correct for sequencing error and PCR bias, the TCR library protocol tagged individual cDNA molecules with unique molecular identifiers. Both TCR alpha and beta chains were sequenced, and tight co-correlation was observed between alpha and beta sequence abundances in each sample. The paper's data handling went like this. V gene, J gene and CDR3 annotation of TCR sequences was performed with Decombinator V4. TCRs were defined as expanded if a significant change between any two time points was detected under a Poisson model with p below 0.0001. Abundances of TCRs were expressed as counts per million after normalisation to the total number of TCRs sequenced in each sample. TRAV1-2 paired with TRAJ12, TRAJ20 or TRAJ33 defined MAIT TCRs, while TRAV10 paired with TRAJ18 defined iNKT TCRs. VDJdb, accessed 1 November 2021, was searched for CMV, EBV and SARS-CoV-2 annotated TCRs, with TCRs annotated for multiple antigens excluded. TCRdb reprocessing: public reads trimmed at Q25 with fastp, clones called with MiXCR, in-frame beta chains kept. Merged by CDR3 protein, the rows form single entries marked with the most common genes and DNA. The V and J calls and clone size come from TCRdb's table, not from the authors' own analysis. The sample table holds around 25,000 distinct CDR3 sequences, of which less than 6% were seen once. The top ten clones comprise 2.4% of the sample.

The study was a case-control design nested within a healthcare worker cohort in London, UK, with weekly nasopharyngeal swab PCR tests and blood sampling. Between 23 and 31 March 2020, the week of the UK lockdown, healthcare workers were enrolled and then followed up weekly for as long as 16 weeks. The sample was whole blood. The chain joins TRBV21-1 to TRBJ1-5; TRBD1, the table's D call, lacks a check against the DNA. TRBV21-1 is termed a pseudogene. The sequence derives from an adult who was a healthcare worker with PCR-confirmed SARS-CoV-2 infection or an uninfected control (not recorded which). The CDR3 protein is CASNQRGQPQHF. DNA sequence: TGTGCCAGCAACCAAAGGGGGCAGCCCCAGCATTTT.